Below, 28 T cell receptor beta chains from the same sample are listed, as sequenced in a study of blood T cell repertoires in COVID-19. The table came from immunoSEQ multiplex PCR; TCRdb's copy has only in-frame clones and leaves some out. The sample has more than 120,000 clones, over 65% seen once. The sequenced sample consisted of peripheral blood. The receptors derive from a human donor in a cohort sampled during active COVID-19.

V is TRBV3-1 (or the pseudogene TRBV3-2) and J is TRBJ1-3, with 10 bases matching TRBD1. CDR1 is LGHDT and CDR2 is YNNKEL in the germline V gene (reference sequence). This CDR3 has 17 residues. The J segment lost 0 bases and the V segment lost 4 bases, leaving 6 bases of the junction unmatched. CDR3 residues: CASSPGTGEVSGNTIYF. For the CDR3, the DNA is TGTGCCAGCAGCCCGGGGACAGGGGAGGTCTCTGGAAACACCATATATTTT.

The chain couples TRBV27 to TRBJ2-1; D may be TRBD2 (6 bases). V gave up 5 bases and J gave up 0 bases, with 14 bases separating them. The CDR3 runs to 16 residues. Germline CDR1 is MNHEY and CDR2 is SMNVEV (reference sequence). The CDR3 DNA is TGTGCCAGCAGTCGGAGGCGGGACGTCTCCTACAATGAGCAGTTCTTC. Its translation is CASSRRRDVSYNEQFF.

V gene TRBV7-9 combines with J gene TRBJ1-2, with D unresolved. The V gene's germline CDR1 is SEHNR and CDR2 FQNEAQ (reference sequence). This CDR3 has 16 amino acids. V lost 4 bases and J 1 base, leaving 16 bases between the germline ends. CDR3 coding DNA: TGTGCCAGCAGCTGGATGGAGGTAGCCCTTAACTATGGCTACACCTTC. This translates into CASSWMEVALNYGYTF.

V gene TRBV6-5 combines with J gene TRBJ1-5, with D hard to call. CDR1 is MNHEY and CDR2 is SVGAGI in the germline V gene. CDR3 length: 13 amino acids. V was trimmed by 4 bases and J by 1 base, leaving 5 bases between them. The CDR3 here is CASSLGSNQPQHF. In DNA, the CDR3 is TGTGCCAGCAGTTTGGGCAGCAATCAGCCCCAGCATTTT.

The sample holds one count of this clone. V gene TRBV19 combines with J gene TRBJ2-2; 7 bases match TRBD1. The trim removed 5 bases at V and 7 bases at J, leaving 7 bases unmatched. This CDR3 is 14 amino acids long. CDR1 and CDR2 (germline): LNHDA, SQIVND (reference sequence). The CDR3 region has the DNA TGTGCCAGTAGTCCCCGGGACAGCCGCGGGGAGCTGTTTTTT. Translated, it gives CASSPRDSRGELFF.

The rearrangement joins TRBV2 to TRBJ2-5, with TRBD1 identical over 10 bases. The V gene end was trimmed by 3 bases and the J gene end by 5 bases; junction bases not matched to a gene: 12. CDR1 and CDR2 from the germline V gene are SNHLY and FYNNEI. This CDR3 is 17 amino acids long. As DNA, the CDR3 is TGTGCCAGCAGTGAGGTGAACCGGGACAGGGGATTGGAGACCCAGTACTTC. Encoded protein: CASSEVNRDRGLETQYF.

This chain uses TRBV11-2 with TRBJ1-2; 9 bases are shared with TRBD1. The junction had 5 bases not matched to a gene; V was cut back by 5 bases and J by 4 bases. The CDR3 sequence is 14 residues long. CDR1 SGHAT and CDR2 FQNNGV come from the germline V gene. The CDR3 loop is CASSIGTGRYGYTF. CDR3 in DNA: TGTGCCAGCAGCATCGGGACAGGGCGCTATGGCTACACCTTC.

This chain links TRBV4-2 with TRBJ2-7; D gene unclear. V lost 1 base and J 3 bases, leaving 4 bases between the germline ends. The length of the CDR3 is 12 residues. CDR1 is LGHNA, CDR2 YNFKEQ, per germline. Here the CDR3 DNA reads TGTGCCAGCAGCCAAGGTCGCTACGAGCAGTACTTC. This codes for CASSQGRYEQYF.

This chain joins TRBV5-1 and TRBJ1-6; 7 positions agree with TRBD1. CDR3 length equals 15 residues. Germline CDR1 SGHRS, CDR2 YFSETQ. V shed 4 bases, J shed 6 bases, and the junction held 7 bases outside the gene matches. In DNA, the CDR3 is TGCGCCAGCAGCCGGACCAGACAGGGTAATTCACCCCTCCACTTT. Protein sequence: CASSRTRQGNSPLHF. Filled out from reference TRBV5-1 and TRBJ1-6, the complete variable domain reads KAGVTQTPRYLIKTRGQQVTLSCSPISGHRSVSWYQQTPGQGLQFLFEYFSETQRNKGNFPGRFSGRQFSNSRSEMNVSTLELGDSALYLCASSRTRQGNSPLHFGNGTRLTVT.

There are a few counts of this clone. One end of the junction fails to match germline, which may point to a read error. For the CDR3, the DNA is TGTGCCTGGAGTTGGGAGGGGCCCGCGAGCTTC. As protein: CAWSWEGPASF. The chain employs TRBV30 and TRBJ1-2; maybe TRBD1 (5 bases). Germline V gene lookup returns CDR1 GTSNPN and CDR2 SVGIG (reference sequence). The CDR3 extends over 11 amino acids.

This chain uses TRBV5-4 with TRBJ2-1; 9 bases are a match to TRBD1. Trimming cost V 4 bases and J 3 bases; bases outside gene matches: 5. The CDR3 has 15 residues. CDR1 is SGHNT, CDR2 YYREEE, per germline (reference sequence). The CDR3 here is CASSHRDRDYNEQFF. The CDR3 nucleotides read TGTGCCAGCAGCCACCGGGACAGGGACTACAATGAGCAGTTCTTC.

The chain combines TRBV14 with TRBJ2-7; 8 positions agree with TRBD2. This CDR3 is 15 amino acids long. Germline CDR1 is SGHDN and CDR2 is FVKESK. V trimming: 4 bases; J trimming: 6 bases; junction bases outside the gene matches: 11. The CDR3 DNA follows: TGTGCCAGCAGCCCACGGACTAGCCGGGGGGTCGAGCAGTACTTC. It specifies CASSPRTSRGVEQYF.

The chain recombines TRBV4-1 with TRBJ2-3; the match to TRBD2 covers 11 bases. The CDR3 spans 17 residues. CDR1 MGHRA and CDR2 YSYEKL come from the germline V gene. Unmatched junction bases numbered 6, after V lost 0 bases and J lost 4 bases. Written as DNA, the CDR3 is TGCGCCAGCAGCCAAGAAGGGACTAGCGGCTTTGCAGATACGCAGTATTTT. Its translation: CASSQEGTSGFADTQYF.

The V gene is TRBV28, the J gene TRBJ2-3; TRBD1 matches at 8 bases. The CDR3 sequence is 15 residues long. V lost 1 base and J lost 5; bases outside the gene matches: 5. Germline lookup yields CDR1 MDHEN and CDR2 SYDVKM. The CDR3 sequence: CASSLYSGGKDTQYF. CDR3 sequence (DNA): TGTGCCAGCAGTTTATATTCAGGGGGCAAAGATACGCAGTATTTT.

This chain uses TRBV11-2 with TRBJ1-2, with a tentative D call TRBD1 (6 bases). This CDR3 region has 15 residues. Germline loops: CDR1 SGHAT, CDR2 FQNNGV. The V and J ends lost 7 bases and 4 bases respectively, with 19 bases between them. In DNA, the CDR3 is TGTGCCAGCACCCCAGGGCAGGGGCTGGGCTATGGCTACACCTTC. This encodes CASTPGQGLGYGYTF.

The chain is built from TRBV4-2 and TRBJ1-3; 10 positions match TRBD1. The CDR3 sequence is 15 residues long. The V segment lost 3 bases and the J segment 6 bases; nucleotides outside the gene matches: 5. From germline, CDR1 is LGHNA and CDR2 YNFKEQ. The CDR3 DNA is TGTGCCAGCAGCCAGGGGGGACAGGGGCTAAACACCATATATTTT. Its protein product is CASSQGGQGLNTIYF.

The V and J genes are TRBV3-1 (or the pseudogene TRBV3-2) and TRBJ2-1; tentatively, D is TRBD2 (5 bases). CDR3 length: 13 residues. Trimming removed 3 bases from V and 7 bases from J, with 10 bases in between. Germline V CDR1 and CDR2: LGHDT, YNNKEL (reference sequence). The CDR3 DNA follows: TGTGCCAGCAGCCATGAGGGAGAGAATGAGCAGTTCTTC. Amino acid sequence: CASSHEGENEQFF.

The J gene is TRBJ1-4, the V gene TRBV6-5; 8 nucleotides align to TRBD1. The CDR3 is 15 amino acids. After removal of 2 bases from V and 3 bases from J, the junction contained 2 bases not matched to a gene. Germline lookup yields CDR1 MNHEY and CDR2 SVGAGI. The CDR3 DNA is TGTGCCAGCAGTTACCAGGGGGCGGCTAATGAAAAACTGTTTTTT. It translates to CASSYQGAANEKLFF.

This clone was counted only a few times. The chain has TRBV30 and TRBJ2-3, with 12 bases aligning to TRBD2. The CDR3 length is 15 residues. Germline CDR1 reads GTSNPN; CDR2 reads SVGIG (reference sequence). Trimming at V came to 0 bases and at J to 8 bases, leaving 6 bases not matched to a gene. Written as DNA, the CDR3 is TGTGCCTGGAGTGTATCGGGACTAGCGGGCCGTACGCAGTATTTT. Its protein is CAWSVSGLAGRTQYF.

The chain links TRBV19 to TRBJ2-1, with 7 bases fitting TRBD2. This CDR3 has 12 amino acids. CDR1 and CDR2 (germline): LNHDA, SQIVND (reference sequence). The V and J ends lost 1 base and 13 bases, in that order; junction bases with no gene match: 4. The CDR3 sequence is CASSIGSGLQFF. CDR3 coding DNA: TGTGCCAGTAGTATAGGTAGCGGGTTACAGTTCTTC.

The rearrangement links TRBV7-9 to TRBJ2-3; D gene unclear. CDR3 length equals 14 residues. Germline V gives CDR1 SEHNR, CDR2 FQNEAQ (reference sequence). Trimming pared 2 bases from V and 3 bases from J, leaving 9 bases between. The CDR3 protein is CASSLTSGTDTQYF. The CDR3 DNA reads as TGTGCCAGCAGCTTAACATCGGGTACAGATACGCAGTATTTT. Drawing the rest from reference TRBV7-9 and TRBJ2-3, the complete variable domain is DTGVSQNPRHKITKRGQNVTFRCDPISEHNRLYWYRQTLGQGPEFLTYFQNEAQLEKSRLLSDRFSAERPKGSFSTLEIQRTEQGDSAMYLCASSLTSGTDTQYFGPGTRLTVL.

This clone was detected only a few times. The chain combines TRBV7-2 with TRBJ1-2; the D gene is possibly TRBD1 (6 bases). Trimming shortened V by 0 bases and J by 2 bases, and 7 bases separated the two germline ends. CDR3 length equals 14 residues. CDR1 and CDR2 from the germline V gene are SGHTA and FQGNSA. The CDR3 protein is CASSLAGTNYGYTF. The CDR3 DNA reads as TGTGCCAGCAGCTTAGCCGGGACAAACTATGGCTACACCTTC. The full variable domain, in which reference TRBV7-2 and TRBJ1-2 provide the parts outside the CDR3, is GAGVSQSPSNKVTEKGKDVELRCDPISGHTALYWYRQSLGQGLEFLIYFQGNSAPDKSGLPSDRFSAERTGGSVSTLTIQRTQQEDSAVYLCASSLAGTNYGYTFGSGTRLTVV.

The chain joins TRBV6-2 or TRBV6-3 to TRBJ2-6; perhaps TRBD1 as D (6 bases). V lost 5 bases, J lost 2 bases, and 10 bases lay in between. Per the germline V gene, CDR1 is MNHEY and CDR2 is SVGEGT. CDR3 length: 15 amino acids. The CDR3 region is CASSRGTAGANVLTF. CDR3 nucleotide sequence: TGTGCCAGCAGTAGGGGGACCGCTGGGGCCAACGTCCTGACTTTC.

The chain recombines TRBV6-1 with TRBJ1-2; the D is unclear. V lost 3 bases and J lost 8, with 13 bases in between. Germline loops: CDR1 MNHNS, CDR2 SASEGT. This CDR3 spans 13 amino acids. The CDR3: CASSERAEAGYTF. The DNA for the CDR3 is TGTGCCAGCAGTGAGAGGGCAGAGGCCGGCTACACCTTC.

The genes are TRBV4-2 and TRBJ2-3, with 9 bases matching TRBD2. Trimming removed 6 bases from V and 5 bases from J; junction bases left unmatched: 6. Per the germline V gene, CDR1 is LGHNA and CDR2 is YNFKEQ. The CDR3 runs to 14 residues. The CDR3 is CASRGGGGEDTQYF. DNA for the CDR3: TGTGCCAGCAGGGGCGGGGGGGGAGAAGATACGCAGTATTTT.

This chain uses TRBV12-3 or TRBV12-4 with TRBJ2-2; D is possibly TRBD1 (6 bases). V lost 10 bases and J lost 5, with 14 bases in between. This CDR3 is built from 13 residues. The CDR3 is CAIPLQGTGELFF. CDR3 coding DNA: TGTGCCATCCCCCTACAGGGAACCGGGGAGCTGTTTTTT.

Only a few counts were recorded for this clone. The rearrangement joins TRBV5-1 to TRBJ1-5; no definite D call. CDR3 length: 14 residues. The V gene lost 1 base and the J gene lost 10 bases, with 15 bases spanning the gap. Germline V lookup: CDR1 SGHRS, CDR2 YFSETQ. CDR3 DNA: TGCGCCAGCAGCTTGAATGGGCCCGAGCAACCCCAGCATTTT. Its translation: CASSLNGPEQPQHF.

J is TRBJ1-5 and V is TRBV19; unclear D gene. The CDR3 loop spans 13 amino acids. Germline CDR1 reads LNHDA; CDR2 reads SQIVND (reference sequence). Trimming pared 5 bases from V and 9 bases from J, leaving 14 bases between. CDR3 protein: CASSVPGFSPQHF. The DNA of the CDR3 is TGTGCCAGTAGTGTGCCAGGATTCTCGCCCCAGCATTTT.